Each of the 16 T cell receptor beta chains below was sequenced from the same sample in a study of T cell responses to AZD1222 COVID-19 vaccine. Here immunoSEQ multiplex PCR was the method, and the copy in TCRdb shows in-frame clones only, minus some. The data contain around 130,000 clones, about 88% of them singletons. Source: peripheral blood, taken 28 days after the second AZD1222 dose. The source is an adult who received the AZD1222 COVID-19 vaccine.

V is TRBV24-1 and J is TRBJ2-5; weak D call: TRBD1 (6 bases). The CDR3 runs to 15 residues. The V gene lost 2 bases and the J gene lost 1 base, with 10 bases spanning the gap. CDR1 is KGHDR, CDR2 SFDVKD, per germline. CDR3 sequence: CATSDWLTGQETQYF. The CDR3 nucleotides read TGTGCCACCAGTGATTGGCTGACAGGCCAAGAGACCCAGTACTTC.

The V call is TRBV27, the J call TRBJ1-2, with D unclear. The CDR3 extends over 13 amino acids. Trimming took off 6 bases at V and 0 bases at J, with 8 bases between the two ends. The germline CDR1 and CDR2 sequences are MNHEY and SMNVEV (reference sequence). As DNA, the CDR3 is TGTGCCAGCAGCCAACAGTCTAACTATGGCTACACCTTC. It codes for CASSQQSNYGYTF.

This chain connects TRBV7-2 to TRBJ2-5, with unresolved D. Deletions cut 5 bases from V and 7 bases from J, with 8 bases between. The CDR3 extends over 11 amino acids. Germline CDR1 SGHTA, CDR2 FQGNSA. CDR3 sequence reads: CASSPVGTQYF. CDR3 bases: TGTGCCAGCAGCCCCGTAGGGACCCAGTACTTC.

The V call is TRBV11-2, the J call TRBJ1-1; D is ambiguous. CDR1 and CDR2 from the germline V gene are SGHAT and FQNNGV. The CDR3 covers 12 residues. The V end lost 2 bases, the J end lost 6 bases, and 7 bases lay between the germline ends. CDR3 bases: TGTGCCAGCAGCTTATTTGATTCTGAAGCTTTCTTT. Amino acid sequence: CASSLFDSEAFF.

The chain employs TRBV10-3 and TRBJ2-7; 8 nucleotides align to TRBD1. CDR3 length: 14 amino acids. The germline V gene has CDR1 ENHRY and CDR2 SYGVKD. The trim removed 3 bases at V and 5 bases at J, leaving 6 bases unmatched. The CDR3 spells CAISDRTGLNEQYF. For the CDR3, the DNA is TGTGCCATCAGTGACCGGACAGGGCTAAACGAGCAGTACTTC.

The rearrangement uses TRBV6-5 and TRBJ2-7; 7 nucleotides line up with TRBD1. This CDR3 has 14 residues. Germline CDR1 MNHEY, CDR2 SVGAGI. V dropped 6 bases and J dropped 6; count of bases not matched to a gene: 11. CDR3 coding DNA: TGTGCCAGCAGGATAGACAGGGATCCAGGCGAGCAGTACTTC. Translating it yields CASRIDRDPGEQYF.

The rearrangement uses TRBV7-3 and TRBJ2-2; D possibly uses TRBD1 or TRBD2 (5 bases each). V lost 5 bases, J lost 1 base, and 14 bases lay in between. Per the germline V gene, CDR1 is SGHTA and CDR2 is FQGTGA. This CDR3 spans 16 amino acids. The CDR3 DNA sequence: TGTGCCAGCAGCCCTACAGCGAGGGGGAACACCGGGGAGCTGTTTTTT. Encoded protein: CASSPTARGNTGELFF.

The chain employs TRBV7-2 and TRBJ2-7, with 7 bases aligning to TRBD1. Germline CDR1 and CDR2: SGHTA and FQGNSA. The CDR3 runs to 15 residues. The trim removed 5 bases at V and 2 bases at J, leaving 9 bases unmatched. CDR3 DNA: TGTGCCAGCAGCACCAGACAGGGCGGACCCTACGAGCAGTACTTC. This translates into CASSTRQGGPYEQYF.

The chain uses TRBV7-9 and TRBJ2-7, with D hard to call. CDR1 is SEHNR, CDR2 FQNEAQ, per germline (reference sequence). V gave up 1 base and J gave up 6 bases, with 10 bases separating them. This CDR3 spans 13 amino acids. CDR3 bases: TGTGCCAGCAGCTTAGAGGTTTTTGGCGAGCAGTACTTC. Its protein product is CASSLEVFGEQYF. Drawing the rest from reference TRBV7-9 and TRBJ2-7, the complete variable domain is DTGVSQNPRHKITKRGQNVTFRCDPISEHNRLYWYRQTLGQGPEFLTYFQNEAQLEKSRLLSDRFSAERPKGSFSTLEIQRTEQGDSAMYLCASSLEVFGEQYFGPGTRLTVT.

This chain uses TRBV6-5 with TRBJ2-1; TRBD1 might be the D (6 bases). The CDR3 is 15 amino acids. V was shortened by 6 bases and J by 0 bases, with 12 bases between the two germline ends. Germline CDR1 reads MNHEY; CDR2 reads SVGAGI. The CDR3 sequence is CASRLTGRSYNEQFF. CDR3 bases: TGTGCCAGCAGACTTACAGGGCGCTCCTACAATGAGCAGTTCTTC.

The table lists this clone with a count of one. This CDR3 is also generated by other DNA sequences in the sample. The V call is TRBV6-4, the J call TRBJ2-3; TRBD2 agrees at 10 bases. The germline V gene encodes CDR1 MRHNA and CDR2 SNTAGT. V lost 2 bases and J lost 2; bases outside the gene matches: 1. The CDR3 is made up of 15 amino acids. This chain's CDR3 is CASSDSGGATDTQYF. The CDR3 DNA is TGTGCCAGCAGTGACAGCGGGGGGGCCACAGATACGCAGTATTTT.

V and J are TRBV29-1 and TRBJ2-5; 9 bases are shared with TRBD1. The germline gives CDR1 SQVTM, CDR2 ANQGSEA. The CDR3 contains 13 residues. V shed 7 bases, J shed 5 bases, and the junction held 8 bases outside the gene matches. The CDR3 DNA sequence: TGCAGCGAGAAGGACAGGGGTCGGGAGACCCAGTACTTC. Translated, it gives CSEKDRGRETQYF. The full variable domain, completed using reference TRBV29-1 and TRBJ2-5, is SAVISQKPSRDICQRGTSLTIQCQVDSQVTMMFWYRQQPGQSLTLIATANQGSEATYESGFVIDKFPISRPNLTFSTLTVSNMSPEDSSIYLCSEKDRGRETQYFGPGTRLLVL.

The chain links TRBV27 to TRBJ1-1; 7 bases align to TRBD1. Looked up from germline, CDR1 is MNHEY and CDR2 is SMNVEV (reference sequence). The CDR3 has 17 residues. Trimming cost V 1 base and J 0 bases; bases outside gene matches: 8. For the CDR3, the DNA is TGTGCCAGCAGTTTATACTACAGGGGACTTTTGAACACTGAAGCTTTCTTT. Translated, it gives CASSLYYRGLLNTEAFF.

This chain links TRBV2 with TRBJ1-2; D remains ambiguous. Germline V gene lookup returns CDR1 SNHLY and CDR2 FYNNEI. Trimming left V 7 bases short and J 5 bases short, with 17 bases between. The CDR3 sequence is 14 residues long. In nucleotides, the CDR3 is TGTGCCAGCACCAGTGTTTCAGGAAATTATGGCTACACCTTC. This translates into CASTSVSGNYGYTF.

For the CDR3, the DNA is TGTGCCACCAGTGATGGACCCCTCCACTTT. Protein sequence: CATSDGPLHF. The genes are TRBV24-1 and TRBJ1-6; no clear D gene. The CDR3 extends over 10 amino acids. The ends were cut back, 3 bases at V and 12 bases at J, with 2 bases in the middle. Germline V gives CDR1 KGHDR, CDR2 SFDVKD.

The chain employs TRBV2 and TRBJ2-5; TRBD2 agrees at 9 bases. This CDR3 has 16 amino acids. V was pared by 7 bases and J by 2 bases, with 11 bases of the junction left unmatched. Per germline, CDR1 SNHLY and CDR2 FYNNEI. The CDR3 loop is CASNLRSGGTQETQYF. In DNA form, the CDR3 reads TGTGCCAGCAATCTCCGTAGCGGGGGAACGCAAGAGACCCAGTACTTC.